This T cell receptor beta chain comes out of a study of OX40 agonist ivuxolimab in advanced cancers. Looking at the study overall: Intravenous ivuxolimab at 0.01 to 10 mg/kg was given to patients every 2 weeks.

Produced via immunoSEQ multiplex PCR; TCRdb's table is partial and in-frame only. The repertoire holds about 43,000 clones, with 86% as singletons. Germline V CDR1 and CDR2: SGHVS, FQNEAQ. Trimming took off 5 bases at V and 5 bases at J, with 16 bases between the two ends. This CDR3 comprises 15 residues. On this clone itself: Its antigen is undetermined.

Study findings and constraints: CD4+ and CD8+ blood T cells expanded clonally by week 6 at 0.1 to 3.0 mg/kg.

The cohort excluded patients with autoimmune disease history or systemic immunosuppression. This chain connects TRBV7-8 to TRBJ1-5; D is perhaps TRBD1 (6 bases). The source material was CD4+ or CD8+ T cells sorted from blood, sampled in a trial of the OX40 agonist ivuxolimab. The source is an adult with an advanced solid tumor such as melanoma, head and neck, liver or kidney cancer. The CDR3 DNA reads as TGTGCCAGCAGCCCCGCGGGGGCGCCGGATCAGCCCCAGCATTTT. Protein product: CASSPAGAPDQPQHF.